Here is one T cell receptor (beta chain) with its context. Its antigen specificity is not known. Qualities for individual bases were not recorded, and no much larger clone is one base off. The cohort comprised 666 healthy bone marrow donors. All cohort members were sampled while nominally healthy, although unrecorded immune exposures were likely present. The donor was CMV seronegative and was included in the group of hundreds of seronegative cohort members. Every donor gave a peripheral blood sample, and the peripheral blood mononuclear cells from that sample were used for TCR beta sequencing. Genomic DNA extraction from the blood cell samples was performed with the Qiagen DNeasy Blood Extraction Kit. The sample originates from a study of cytomegalovirus exposure and HLA in healthy donors (dated by TCRdb to 2015 to 2018). Concerning the study at large: An earlier analysis of 587 of the donors reported 276 Gb of sequence data and about 120 million unique TCR beta sequences obtained from approximately 180 million T cells. An early release that covered about 600 HLA-typed donors contained approximately 320 gigabases of sequencing data and approximately 85 million unique TCR sequences. The genetic ancestry cluster associated with self-reported Caucasian donors included around four fifths of the roughly 410 genotyped donors. The study was designed to test whether signatures of past pathogen exposure could be identified by cataloging public T cell receptors. Using immunosequencing, the study profiled T cell repertoires from 666 subjects and related those repertoires to cytomegalovirus serostatus. Besides the first cohort of roughly 660 subjects, a separate validation cohort made up of about 120 different subjects was used. High-throughput TCR immunosequencing, statistical association of individual TCRs with disease status, and machine learning were combined to predict cytomegalovirus infection status. A later analysis re-analyzed previously published TCR beta repertoires from roughly 600 donors and added high-resolution HLA genotyping to study TCR occurrence patterns. Rather than drawing on any new phenotypic data, the later analysis identified candidate immune exposures from TCR beta sequences and the way those sequences occurred across donors. To decide whether each TCR beta V gene segment behaved as functional or pseudogenic, an earlier analysis of some 600 of the donors relied on high-throughput TCR beta sequencing. Donor age, sex, ethnicity and CMV serostatus were compiled together with the repertoire data. Genome-wide SNP genotypes for about three fifths of the 666 donors were used in a later genetic analysis, which treated that subset as a discovery cohort. All discovery cohort repertoires had been generated using a single sequencing platform. Both class I and class II loci were covered by HLA typing, at four-digit resolution. The number of typed donors differed by locus: roughly 629-640 for A, B, C, DRB1 and DQB1; approximately 530 for DQA1; some 610 for DPA1; and some 470 for DPB1. Roughly 5 DR-DQ haplotypes were handled as single units for association and clustering, since linkage in the cohort was strong. On average, roughly 240,000 unique TCR beta nucleotide sequences were sequenced per donor among a few hundred genotyped donors of the cohort, with 15% to 20% of those sequences being non-productive. Summary of the overall study and its limitations: Because counts were too low, some 17 rarely observed V segments, including chromosome 9 orphons, were excluded from the earlier analysis of 587 of the donors. Most CMV-associated TCR beta chains appeared to be HLA-restricted in a later analysis, and the HLA associations seemed to be driven largely by CMV exposure. When HLA alleles, especially DR and DQ, strongly co-occurred, attributing TCR associations to individual alleles was difficult. Some IMGT-functional V segments, including TRBV6-2 and TRBV6-3, could not be told apart with the 87-base-pair reads, so those segments were excluded. In an earlier analysis of 500 to 650 of the donors, most TCR beta V segments appeared in productive rearrangements about 87% or about 30% of the time, broadly matching IMGT annotations. V-gene and J-gene trimming of TCR beta chains was associated with a missense DCLRE1C variant in a later genetic analysis, and the association was replicated in an independent cohort. In a later analysis, TCR association rates were found to vary across HLA loci, with the most associated TCRs seen for DRB1 alleles and the fewest for HLA-C alleles. In vitro tests confirmed that three of the cytomegalovirus-associated TCR beta chains recognize cytomegalovirus antigens. A later genetic analysis reported fewer N-insertions in productive TCRs among donors in an Asian-associated ancestry cluster than the approximately 670-donor mean. HLA typing was unavailable for some donors at each locus, so association tests used only the typed subset. The sequencing pipeline was judged likely to have produced a cluster of highly shared sequence variants as a technical artifact. A further reported finding was that TCR beta sequences accurately predicted the HLA-A and HLA-B alleles for most subjects in the first cohort. In a later analysis, HLA-associated TCR beta chains showed more clonal expansion and lower generation probabilities than non-associated chains that were equally common. Roughly uniform sequencing depth across donors was assumed in presence/absence analyses, although this assumption may not hold. Immune exposure information for the cohort was limited to CMV serostatus. Only TCR beta chains were sequenced in this cohort, and the absence of alpha or paired-chain data limited detectable features. Specific HLA alleles were associated with 16,951 TCR beta sequences at a false discovery rate of 0.05 in a later analysis. Most TCR sequences were observed very rarely across donors, whereas some public TCRs were present in many individuals. In both the original and validation cohorts, the classifier was reported to diagnose cytomegalovirus status with high specificity and sensitivity. The study listed approximately 150 TCR beta chains as associated with cytomegalovirus. According to the authors, the approach could potentially be generalized to other disease states and immunological phenotypes. Several of the top co-occurrence clusters appeared to be linked to parvovirus B19, influenza, CMV and Epstein-Barr virus, according to a later analysis. Linkage disequilibrium might explain the correlated functional status among segregating V segments, but an unknown experimental factor could not be ruled out.

Library preparation used the immunoSEQ multiplex PCR assay. For the multiplex PCR, a mixture combining 60 forward primers for TCR Vbeta segments and 13 reverse primers for TCR Jbeta segments was used. Amplification of the CDR3 region of rearranged TCR beta genes was performed with a multiplex PCR assay on genomic DNA. The Illumina HiSeq System was used to sequence the amplified TCR beta libraries as 87-base-pair reads. From the authors' description of their analysis: A later analysis counted tens of millions of unique TCR beta chains across the 500 to 850 repertoires, and some 11 million of these chains were shared by at least two donors. Raw reads were error-corrected and collapsed into unique sequences by a nearest-neighbor algorithm in which closely related sequences were merged to remove PCR and sequencing errors. Alignment of CDR3 sequences to IMGT reference sequences was used to assign V, D and J gene segments. For a sequence to be retained, a match of at least six nucleotides was required to both a V gene segment and a J gene segment. A rearrangement was called productive if the CDR3 had no stop codons and remained in frame with V and J, and every other rearrangement was called non-productive. CDR3 was defined by IMGT convention, running from the second conserved V-encoded cysteine to the conserved J-encoded phenylalanine. The earlier analysis of 587 of the donors excluded sequences that lacked an unambiguous match to a single V gene segment. In an earlier analysis of 450 to 750 of the donors, a V segment was called functional when productive rearrangements were above 56.7%, and segregating when the standard deviation between donors exceeded 5%. A statistical classification framework was developed to diagnose cytomegalovirus status using the catalog of TCR beta chain sequences. V and J gene assignment, in a later analysis, came from comparing TCR nucleotide sequences with IMGT/GENE-DB human TR gene sequences. In a later analysis, CDR3 sequences and most-parsimonious VDJ recombination scenarios were assigned using the TCRdist pipeline. In a later analysis, each TCR beta chain was defined by its CDR3 amino acid sequence together with its V-gene family, and reads lacking a unique V-gene family were excluded. To address suspected cross-contamination and a sequencing artifact, a later analysis removed approximately 600 highly shared, low-generation-probability nucleotide sequences. A later analysis calculated a clonal expansion index for each public chain from normalized within-repertoire ranks of inferred template counts. Generation probabilities in a later analysis came from a VDJ recombination model fitted to out-of-frame rearrangements, and those results were checked against IGoR. Hypergeometric tests were used in a later analysis to score TCR-TCR, TCR-HLA and TCR-CMV co-occurrence, with a repertoire-size bias correction applied to the TCR pairs. A later analysis estimated false discovery rates by permuting HLA or CMV assignments 20 times. In a later analysis, co-occurring TCRs were grouped using DBSCAN, with TCRdist sequence similarity added in when clustering inside HLA-allele-positive subsets. Repertoires with fewer than 30,000 or more than 120,000 public chains were left out of co-occurrence clustering, as were about five repertoires with anomalous nucleotide sharing. Here the immuneACCESS table is served through TCRdb, limited to in-frame sequences with V and J called. Missing clones are a known gap in these copies; in checked studies unresolved V genes cover under half, and the rest lacks a known reason. V and J calls and clone size come straight from that table; D and trimming were deduced from the DNA. This sample lists about 140,000 clones; roughly 80% were detected once. The ten largest clonotypes hold approximately 1% of the sample.

The germline V gene sets CDR1 to LGHNA and CDR2 to YNFKEQ. V is pared back by 0 bases and J by 4 bases, with 18 bases lying between the germline termini. The CDR3 sequence holds 18 residues, the cysteine and phenylalanine included. Just the 54-base CDR3 DNA is kept, in frame starting at base 1. The rearranged chain carries TRBV4-2 and TRBJ2-2; TRBD1 is perhaps the D gene, given 5 matching bases. The sequenced sample consisted of PBMCs. The source of this sequence is a man between 18 and 35 years old in good health and CMV-seronegative. In nucleotide form, the sequence is TGTGCCAGCAGCCAAGAGGGGTTCCCAGGGCCGGGCACCGGGGAGCTGTTTTTT. This encodes CASSQEGFPGPGTGELFF.